Presented here are 4 T cell receptor beta chains from one specimen sequenced in a study of regulatory T cells in long-lasting Graves disease. Time point noted: newly diagnosed GD, antithyroid drugs for less than 3 months. Scientists built the TCR library using RNA that was extracted from PBMCs. The TCR beta library used iRepertoire HTBI primers with Arm-PCR amplification of CDR3. One entry per CDR3 protein results from TCRdb running MiXCR on the multiplex PCR reads. The profile shows hundreds of thousands of distinct CDR3 sequences, approximately 12% of them singletons. These data were also reused for a study on T cells in Graves' hyperthyroidism and ophthalmopathy.

This specimen consisted of peripheral blood mononuclear cells (PBMCs), obtained at new diagnosis, from a patient treated with antithyroid drugs. These receptors were obtained from a woman between 25 and 40 years old with Graves disease.

V usage is TRBV14 and J usage is TRBJ2-2; D remains ambiguous. Germline V lookup: CDR1 SGHDN, CDR2 FVKESK. Trimming left V 3 bases short and J 5 bases short, with 7 bases between. This CDR3 comprises 13 residues. Here the CDR3 reads CASSQEKTGELFF. CDR3 DNA: TGTGCCAGCAGCCAGGAGAAAACCGGGGAGCTGTTTTTT.

The sample holds many counts of this clonotype. This rearrangement joins TRBV19 to TRBJ2-1; D may correspond to TRBD1 or TRBD2 (5 bases each). Trimming removed 3 bases at V and 4 bases at J, with 19 bases between. CDR3 size: 17 residues. Germline V gene lookup returns CDR1 LNHDA and CDR2 SQIVND (reference sequence). CDR3 loop: CASSIGSTADDYNEQFF. CDR3 bases: TGTGCCAGTAGTATTGGCTCGACAGCGGACGATTACAATGAGCAGTTCTTC.

The sample holds many counts of this clonotype. V usage is TRBV28 and J usage is TRBJ2-7; D is perhaps TRBD1 (5 bases). V lost 6 bases, J lost 4 bases, and 25 bases lay in between. The CDR3 has 17 amino acids. Per the germline V gene, CDR1 is MDHEN and CDR2 is SYDVKM. In nucleotides, the CDR3 is TGTGCCAGCAGGGGTCCGCAGGGTCTTTCCGAACGATACGAGCAGTACTTC. Translation gives CASRGPQGLSERYEQYF.

This clonotype showed up many times. The V gene is TRBV6-1, the J gene TRBJ2-1, with TRBD2 matching 7 bases. CDR3 size: 15 residues. Trimming at V came to 2 bases and at J to 10 bases, leaving 11 bases not matched to a gene. Germline V lookup: CDR1 MNHNS, CDR2 SASEGT. CDR3: CASSEYGEGRREQFF. As DNA, the CDR3 is TGTGCCAGCAGTGAATACGGGGAGGGACGACGAGAGCAGTTCTTC.